This T cell receptor (beta chain) was sequenced for a study of cytomegalovirus exposure and HLA in healthy donors (dated by TCRdb to the late 2010s). Some background on the complete study: An earlier analysis of approximately 640 of the donors reported 250 to 350 Gb of sequence data and 117 million unique TCR beta sequences from roughly 180 million T cells. About 280 gigabases of sequencing data and about 92 million unique TCR sequences made up an early release that covered roughly 670 HLA-typed donors. Among the roughly 400 genotyped donors, about 85% belonged to the genetic ancestry cluster associated with self-reported Caucasian donors. The aim of the study was to test whether cataloging public T cell receptors could identify signatures of past pathogen exposure. The study profiled the T cell repertoires of 500 to 800 subjects by immunosequencing and related them to cytomegalovirus serostatus. A separate validation cohort of roughly 130 different subjects was used in addition to the roughly 670-subject first cohort. High-throughput TCR immunosequencing, statistical association of individual TCRs with disease status, and machine learning were combined to predict cytomegalovirus infection status. A later analysis re-examined previously published TCR beta repertoires from about 670 donors and added high-resolution HLA genotyping to investigate patterns of TCR occurrence. In the later analysis, no new phenotypic data were used to find candidate immune exposures; instead, reliance was placed on TCR beta sequences and their occurrence across donors. To decide whether each TCR beta V gene segment behaved as functional or pseudogenic, an earlier analysis of fewer than 750 of the donors relied on high-throughput TCR beta sequencing. Alongside the repertoire data, information on donor age, sex, ethnicity and CMV serostatus was compiled. In a later genetic analysis, genome-wide SNP genotypes for about 55% of the 666 donors were used, and that subset was treated as a discovery cohort. All discovery cohort repertoires had been generated using a single sequencing platform. Both class I and class II loci were covered by HLA typing, at four-digit resolution. Typing coverage differed by locus: A, B, C, DRB1 and DQB1 were typed in roughly 629-640 donors, DQA1 in about 500, DPA1 in over 600, and DPB1 in 450 to 480. Because of strong linkage in the cohort, four or five DR-DQ haplotypes were treated as single units for association and clustering. Among some 400 genotyped donors of the cohort, an average of around 240,000 unique TCR beta nucleotide sequences were sequenced per donor, around 18% of them non-productive.

Overall results and qualifications from the work: Correlated functional status among segregating V segments might be attributable to linkage disequilibrium, but an unknown experimental factor could not be ruled out. In a later analysis, the rate of TCR association differed among HLA loci, with DRB1 alleles having the most associated TCRs and HLA-C alleles having the fewest. In a later analysis, HLA-associated TCR beta chains were found to be more clonally expanded and to have lower generation probabilities than equally common non-associated chains. For the cohort, immune exposure information was limited to CMV serostatus. The authors suggested that the approach could potentially be generalized to other disease states and immunological phenotypes. When HLA alleles, especially DR and DQ, strongly co-occurred, TCR associations were difficult to assign to individual alleles. HLA typing was unavailable for some donors at each locus, so association tests used only the typed subset. In both the original and validation cohorts, the classifier was reported to diagnose cytomegalovirus status with high specificity and sensitivity. In vitro tests confirmed that a few of the cytomegalovirus-associated TCR beta chains recognize cytomegalovirus antigens. In a later analysis, 16,951 TCR beta sequences were associated with specific HLA alleles at a false discovery rate of 0.05. Most CMV-associated TCR beta chains appeared to be HLA-restricted in a later analysis, and the HLA associations seemed to be driven largely by CMV exposure. A further reported finding was that TCR beta sequences accurately predicted the HLA-A and HLA-B alleles for most subjects in the first cohort. The study listed 164 TCR beta chains as associated with cytomegalovirus. Roughly 17 rarely observed V segments, including chromosome 9 orphons, were excluded from the earlier analysis of some 590 of the donors because counts were too low. Several of the top co-occurrence clusters appeared to be linked to parvovirus B19, influenza, CMV and Epstein-Barr virus, according to a later analysis. In an earlier analysis of around 500 of the donors, most TCR beta V segments appeared in productive rearrangements about 90% or about 30% of the time, broadly matching IMGT annotations. A later genetic analysis associated a missense DCLRE1C variant with V-gene and J-gene trimming of TCR beta chains, and an independent cohort replicated the association. Because the 87-base-pair reads could not distinguish some IMGT-functional V segments, including TRBV6-2 and TRBV6-3, those segments were excluded. While some public TCRs were present in many individuals, most TCR sequences turned up only very rarely across donors. A cluster of highly shared sequence variants was judged likely to be a technical artifact of the sequencing pipeline. According to a later genetic analysis, donors in an Asian-associated ancestry cluster had fewer N-insertions in productive TCRs than the roughly 700-donor mean. Presence/absence analyses assumed roughly uniform sequencing depth across donors, an assumption that may not hold. Only TCR beta chains were sequenced in this cohort, and the absence of alpha or paired-chain data limited detectable features.

On this clone itself: Its antigen is not yet known. The record has no base qualities; no much larger clone is one base away.

The library was prepared using the immunoSEQ multiplex PCR assay. The multiplex PCR relied on a mix of 60 forward primers for TCR Vbeta segments and 13 reverse primers for TCR Jbeta segments. The CDR3 region of rearranged TCR beta genes was amplified from genomic DNA by a multiplex PCR assay. On the Illumina HiSeq System, the amplified TCR beta libraries were sequenced as 87-base-pair reads. The study's own analysis went as follows. Across the 670 or so repertoires, a later analysis counted 75 million to 90 million unique TCR beta chains, roughly 11 million of which were shared by at least two donors. Raw reads were error-corrected and collapsed into unique sequences by a nearest-neighbor algorithm in which closely related sequences were merged to remove PCR and sequencing errors. V, D and J gene segments were assigned by aligning CDR3 sequences to IMGT reference sequences. For a sequence to be retained, a match of at least six nucleotides was required to both a V gene segment and a J gene segment. A rearrangement was called productive if the CDR3 had no stop codons and remained in frame with V and J, and every other rearrangement was called non-productive. Following IMGT convention, CDR3 was defined as the stretch from the second conserved V-encoded cysteine up to the conserved J-encoded phenylalanine. Sequences without an unambiguous match to a single V gene segment were excluded from the earlier analysis of approximately 560 of the donors. An earlier analysis of several hundred of the donors called V segments functional above 56.7% productive rearrangements and segregating when the between-donor standard deviation exceeded 5%. A statistical classification framework was built to diagnose cytomegalovirus status from the catalog of TCR beta chain sequences. V and J gene assignment, in a later analysis, came from comparing TCR nucleotide sequences with IMGT/GENE-DB human TR gene sequences. A later analysis assigned CDR3 sequences and most-parsimonious VDJ recombination scenarios with the TCRdist pipeline. In a later analysis, every TCR beta chain was defined by the combination of its CDR3 amino acid sequence and its V-gene family, and reads without a unique V-gene family were dropped. To address suspected cross-contamination and a sequencing artifact, a later analysis removed roughly 580 highly shared, low-generation-probability nucleotide sequences. In a later analysis, a clonal expansion index for each public chain was calculated from normalized within-repertoire ranks of inferred template counts. In a later analysis, generation probabilities were computed with a VDJ recombination model fitted to out-of-frame rearrangements, and the resulting probabilities were checked against IGoR. In a later analysis, hypergeometric tests were used to score TCR-TCR, TCR-HLA and TCR-CMV co-occurrence, with a repertoire-size bias correction applied to TCR pairs. A later analysis estimated false discovery rates by permuting HLA or CMV assignments 20 times. In a later analysis, co-occurring TCRs were grouped with DBSCAN, and TCRdist sequence similarity was added when clustering was performed within HLA-allele-positive subsets. Repertoires with fewer than 30,000 or more than 120,000 public chains were left out of co-occurrence clustering, as were a few repertoires with anomalous nucleotide sharing. In TCRdb, the immuneACCESS table is reduced to in-frame sequences with V and J assigned. These tables do not hold every clone; where another copy was compared, an unresolved V gene accounts for under half, and the others remain unexplained. From that table come the V and J calls and clone size; the DNA was used to work out D and trimming. The table for this sample lists about 18,000 clones; about 70% of them were counted only once. The ten largest clones add up to around 3.5% of the sample.

In total, approximately 690 healthy bone marrow donors made up the cohort. All cohort members were sampled while nominally healthy, although unrecorded immune exposures were likely present. The donor tested CMV seronegative and was one of the 352 seronegative cohort members. Every donor gave a peripheral blood sample, and the peripheral blood mononuclear cells from that sample were used for TCR beta sequencing. Genomic DNA extraction from the blood cell samples was performed with the Qiagen DNeasy Blood Extraction Kit. Spanning cysteine to phenylalanine, the CDR3 consists of 16 amino acids. Just the 48-base CDR3 DNA is kept, in frame starting at base 1. V is cut by 0 bases and J by 0 bases, and the space between the germline ends is 6 bases.

The receptor's source is a man between 18 and 29 years old in good health and CMV-seronegative. Sequencing input: PBMCs. This chain joins TRBV23-1 to TRBJ2-6, with no reliable assignment of the D segment. TRBV23-1 is labeled an ORF, and its function is uncertain. In nucleotide form, the sequence is TGCGCCAGCAGTCAATCGGAGAGCTCTGGGGCCAACGTCCTGACTTTC. This encodes CASSQSESSGANVLTF.